Presented here are 4 T cell receptor beta chains from one specimen sequenced in a study of blood T cell repertoires in COVID-19. Clones were read by immunoSEQ multiplex PCR, and TCRdb kept only the in-frame ones, dropping some. The sample carries approximately 94,000 clones, approximately 93% recorded once. Sequencing was carried out using peripheral blood. The origin of the receptors is a man between 50 and 59 years old with active COVID-19.

This rearrangement joins TRBV29-1 to TRBJ1-2; D is unresolved. Trimming pared 3 bases from V and 4 bases from J, leaving 15 bases between. Per the germline V gene, CDR1 is SQVTM and CDR2 is ANQGSEA. This CDR3 contains 14 residues. CDR3 nucleotide sequence: TGCAGCGTTGAGGCCCCCAGGCGACCCTATGGCTACACCTTC. This sequence encodes CSVEAPRRPYGYTF.

The V and J genes are TRBV30 and TRBJ2-1, with a weak D call TRBD1 (5 bases). Germline V gives CDR1 GTSNPN, CDR2 SVGIG (reference sequence). This CDR3 has 14 amino acids. V dropped 0 bases and J dropped 6 bases, with 12 bases sitting between them. Here the CDR3 reads CAWSVHRGINEQFF. In DNA, the CDR3 is TGTGCCTGGAGTGTACATAGGGGAATCAATGAGCAGTTCTTC.

The chain uses TRBV2 and TRBJ2-3; a possible D gene is TRBD1 (6 bases). This CDR3 region has 14 residues. Between the trimmed V and J ends, which lost 7 bases and 2 bases, there was a span of 13 bases. CDR1 and CDR2 from the germline V gene are SNHLY and FYNNEI. DNA of the CDR3: TGTGCCAGCAACGTGGGGGCCCACACAGATACGCAGTATTTT. This encodes CASNVGAHTDTQYF.

V and J are TRBV9 and TRBJ2-1; 12 bases map to TRBD2. Trimming took 4 bases from V and 6 from J; bases not matched to a gene: 8. The CDR3 length is 16 residues. CDR1 and CDR2 from the germline V gene are SGDLS and YYNGEE. This CDR3 reads CASSLGLAGSVNEQFF. Here the CDR3 DNA reads TGTGCCAGCAGCTTAGGACTAGCGGGATCCGTCAATGAGCAGTTCTTC.